The source of this TCR beta chain is a study of cytomegalovirus exposure and HLA in healthy donors. About the research overall: Sequencing of about 179 million T cells in an earlier analysis found 100 million to 140 million unique TCR beta sequences. Study outcomes and limitations: A highly shared variant cluster was judged a likely technical artifact.

The V and J ends lost 3 bases and 3 bases respectively, with 17 bases between them. Germline V gives CDR1 SQVTM, CDR2 ANQGSEA. The CDR3 extends over 15 amino acids. Note on this clone: The antigen is not known.

PCR was performed using 60 Vbeta and 13 Jbeta primers. The assay was immunoSEQ multiplex PCR, and TCRdb's table has in-frame clones only and misses some. The sample has 120,000 or so clones, over 60% seen once. V is TRBV29-1 and J is TRBJ1-2; D gene unclear. This TCR was recovered from a human donor in good health. Sequencing was done on a sample of PBMCs. This CDR3 is CSVDAIEGNDYGYTF. The CDR3 DNA sequence: TGCAGCGTTGATGCTATTGAGGGAAATGACTATGGCTACACCTTC.